The present TCR beta chain was sequenced within a study of T cell responses to AZD1222 COVID-19 vaccine. Sequenced by immunoSEQ multiplex PCR; TCRdb stores in-frame clones only, minus some. Here the sample spans 120,000 to 150,000 clones, 70% to 90% being singletons. Comments on this clone: Its cognate antigen is unknown.

Study conclusions and caveats: Repertoires in all cases were sampled only once the peak T cell response had passed. There were mostly white British donors and more females than males, and clonal diversity was possibly underestimated. Epitopes outside B.1.351 and B.1.1.7 mutated regions reportedly drew nearly half of spike TCRs. After two AZD1222 doses, spike-specific TCR breadth and depth rose versus day 0.

This CDR3 has 13 amino acids. Germline CDR1 and CDR2: MNHEY and SMNVEV (reference sequence). The V end was cut by 7 bases, the J end by 4 bases, with 11 bases between. The source of this sequence is an adult in good health. The material sequenced was peripheral blood, taken on day 0 of MenACWY control vaccination. The rearrangement joins TRBV27 to TRBJ2-1; D call uncertain. The CDR3 reads CASTPRRYNEQFF. CDR3 coding DNA: TGTGCCAGCACCCCCCGCAGATACAATGAGCAGTTCTTC.